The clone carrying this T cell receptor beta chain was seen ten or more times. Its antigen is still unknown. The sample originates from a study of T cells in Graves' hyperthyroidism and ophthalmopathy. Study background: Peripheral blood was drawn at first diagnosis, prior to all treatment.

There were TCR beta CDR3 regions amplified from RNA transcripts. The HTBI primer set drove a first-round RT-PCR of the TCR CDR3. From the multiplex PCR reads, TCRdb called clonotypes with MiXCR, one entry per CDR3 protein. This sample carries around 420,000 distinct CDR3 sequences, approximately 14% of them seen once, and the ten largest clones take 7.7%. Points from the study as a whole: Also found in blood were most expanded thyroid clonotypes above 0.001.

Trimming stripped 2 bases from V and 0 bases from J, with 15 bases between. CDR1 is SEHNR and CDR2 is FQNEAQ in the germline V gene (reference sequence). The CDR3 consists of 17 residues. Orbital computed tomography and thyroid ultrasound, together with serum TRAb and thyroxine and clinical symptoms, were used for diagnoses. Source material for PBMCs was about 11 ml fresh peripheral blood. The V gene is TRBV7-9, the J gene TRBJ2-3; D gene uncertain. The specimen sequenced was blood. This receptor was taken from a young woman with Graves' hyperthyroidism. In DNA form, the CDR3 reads TGTGCCAGCAGCTTACCCCTGGCGGAGACTAGCACAGATACGCAGTATTTT. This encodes CASSLPLAETSTDTQYF.